Sequencing of this T cell receptor beta chain was carried out in a study of T-cell reconstitution after alpha-beta-depleted transplantation in children. The germline V gene has CDR1 SGHRS and CDR2 YFSETQ. V was trimmed by 2 bases and J by 6 bases, leaving 12 bases between them. The CDR3 sequence is 14 residues long. This clonotype was recorded many times. Library preparation (for TCRbeta) was performed with unique molecular identifiers. One entry per CDR3 protein, called by TCRdb with MiXCR from the PCR reads. In the table there are some 640,000 distinct CDR3 sequences, 16% of which are singletons. The chain joins TRBV5-1 to TRBJ2-1; maybe TRBD2 (6 bases). The receptor was derived from a human donor who donated a stem cell graft to a child with acute myeloid leukemia. The starting material was PBMCs from the stem cell graft donor, obtained from the stem cell graft. CDR3 coding DNA: TGCGCCAGCAGCTTAGTTGGGGGAGGCAATGAGCAGTTCTTC. It codes for CASSLVGGGNEQFF. Combining the CDR3 with reference TRBV5-1 and TRBJ2-1 gives the whole variable domain KAGVTQTPRYLIKTRGQQVTLSCSPISGHRSVSWYQQTPGQGLQFLFEYFSETQRNKGNFPGRFSGRQFSNSRSEMNVSTLELGDSALYLCASSLVGGGNEQFFGPGTRLTVL.